Below, 21 T cell receptor beta chains from the same sample are listed, as sequenced in a study of shared clonotypes between healthy human individuals. Generated by immunoSEQ multiplex PCR, the TCRdb table keeps only in-frame clones and is missing some. The data hold millions of clones, with roughly 96% observed a single time. The material sequenced was naive CD4+ T cells sorted from blood. The sample's subset: CD45RA+ positively selected. The receptors here all came from a man aged 18 to 29 in good health.

The V call is TRBV5-4, the J call TRBJ2-7; TRBD1 aligns across 10 bases. Germline CDR1 SGHNT, CDR2 YYREEE (reference sequence). The V gene end was trimmed by 4 bases and the J gene end by 4 bases; junction bases not matched to a gene: 8. The CDR3 contains 15 residues. The CDR3 DNA is TGTGCCAGCAGCACCCCCGGGACAGGGGTTTACGAGCAGTACTTC. Translated: CASSTPGTGVYEQYF.

The V and J genes are TRBV6-7 and TRBJ1-1; TRBD1 matches at 7 bases. TRBV6-7 is marked as an open reading frame, function uncertain. The CDR3 extends over 15 amino acids. V trimming: 6 bases; J trimming: 4 bases; junction bases outside the gene matches: 11. In nucleotides, the CDR3 is TGTGCCAGCAGGGGGACAGCCGGAGAGGTCACTGAAGCTTTCTTT. Residues: CASRGTAGEVTEAFF.

The chain recombines TRBV15 with TRBJ2-7; D might be TRBD2 (5 bases). The germline V and J ends were trimmed by 0 bases and 3 bases, with 12 bases remaining between them. The length of the CDR3 is 15 residues. Germline loops: CDR1 LNHNV, CDR2 YYDKDF (reference sequence). CDR3 protein: CATSRDLAEGYEQYF. CDR3 sequence (DNA): TGTGCCACCAGCAGAGATCTGGCAGAGGGCTACGAGCAGTACTTC.

The chain couples TRBV7-2 to TRBJ2-7, with a tentative D call TRBD2 (6 bases). V shed 1 base and J shed 0 bases, with 13 bases lying between them. The CDR3 totals 16 residues. Germline-derived CDR1 and CDR2 are SGHTA and FQGNSA. Here the CDR3 DNA reads TGTGCCAGCAGCTTAGACCTAGCGCGGAGCTCCTACGAGCAGTACTTC. It specifies CASSLDLARSSYEQYF.

V is TRBV28 and J is TRBJ1-5; possible D gene TRBD1, 5 bases. Germline assignment: CDR1 MDHEN and CDR2 SYDVKM. There are 16 residues in the CDR3. The ends were cut back, 6 bases at V and 1 base at J, with 16 bases in the middle. CDR3 amino acids: CASRVEGPESNQPQHF. CDR3 bases: TGTGCCAGCAGAGTTGAGGGGCCGGAGAGCAATCAGCCCCAGCATTTT.

This clone showed up just a few times. One end of the junction varies from germline; a read error may be responsible. V is TRBV4-1 and J is TRBJ2-5, with no clear D. The CDR3 is 13 amino acids. Germline values: CDR1 MGHRA, CDR2 YSYEKL. CDR3 nucleotide sequence: TGTGCCAGCAGCCAAGATGTGGGAGAGACCCAGTACTTC. It translates to CASSQDVGETQYF.

The chain links TRBV2 to TRBJ1-4; the D is unclear. The V gene lost 3 bases and the J gene lost 4 bases, with 6 bases spanning the gap. The CDR3 consists of 13 residues. Germline V gene data show CDR1 as SNHLY and CDR2 as FYNNEI. Written as DNA, the CDR3 is TGTGCCAGCAGTGACCAAGTTAATGAAAAACTGTTTTTT. Its translation is CASSDQVNEKLFF.

The chain recombines TRBV5-1 with TRBJ1-2, with D unresolved. V lost 4 bases and J lost 0, with 10 bases in between. The CDR3 has 14 residues. Germline V CDR1 and CDR2: SGHRS, YFSETQ. CDR3 bases: TGCGCCAGCAGCCGGCACGTAGCTAACTATGGCTACACCTTC. Protein product: CASSRHVANYGYTF. The full variable domain, completed using reference TRBV5-1 and TRBJ1-2, is KAGVTQTPRYLIKTRGQQVTLSCSPISGHRSVSWYQQTPGQGLQFLFEYFSETQRNKGNFPGRFSGRQFSNSRSEMNVSTLELGDSALYLCASSRHVANYGYTFGSGTRLTVV.

The chain carries TRBV12-5 and TRBJ2-1, with 9 bases aligning to TRBD2. CDR3 size: 17 residues. Germline V CDR1 and CDR2: LGHNT, FRNRAP. Trimming took 1 base from V and 7 from J; bases not matched to a gene: 11. The DNA for the CDR3 is TGTGCTAGTGGTTTGGCAACGACTAGCGGTATCGATAATGAGCAGTTCTTC. It encodes CASGLATTSGIDNEQFF.

The chain carries TRBV11-2 and TRBJ2-5, with TRBD2 identical over 8 bases. Trimming at V came to 2 bases and at J to 1 base, leaving 6 bases not matched to a gene. The CDR3 contains 16 residues. CDR1 is SGHAT, CDR2 FQNNGV, per germline. The CDR3 spells CASSLFGLAAQETQYF. The CDR3, as DNA: TGTGCCAGCAGCTTATTTGGACTAGCAGCCCAAGAGACCCAGTACTTC.

The chain carries TRBV2 and TRBJ2-1; 9 bases align to TRBD2. The CDR3 is made up of 16 amino acids. The junction had 4 bases not matched to a gene; V was cut back by 4 bases and J by 0 bases. The germline V gene encodes CDR1 SNHLY and CDR2 FYNNEI. CDR3 amino acids: CASSGTSGHSYNEQFF. CDR3 sequence (DNA): TGTGCCAGCAGTGGTACTAGCGGGCACTCCTACAATGAGCAGTTCTTC.

This chain uses TRBV5-1 with TRBJ2-1, with D possibly TRBD2 on 6 matching bases. The germline CDR1 and CDR2 sequences are SGHRS and YFSETQ. The CDR3 covers 15 residues. V shed 6 bases and J shed 3 bases, with 16 bases lying between them. Here the CDR3 reads CASTKVGGSYNEQFF. DNA of the CDR3: TGCGCCAGCACCAAGGTAGGAGGGAGCTACAATGAGCAGTTCTTC.

The chain joins TRBV5-1 to TRBJ1-6; D is uncertain. The CDR3 sequence is 15 residues long. Germline-derived CDR1 and CDR2 are SGHRS and YFSETQ. With 4 bases removed from V and 7 bases from J, the gap between germline ends came to 15 bases. CDR3 nucleotide sequence: TGCGCCAGCAGCCCCAACGTCGAGGGCAATTCACCCCTCCACTTT. Protein sequence: CASSPNVEGNSPLHF.

The rearrangement uses TRBV30 and TRBJ1-4, with 7 nucleotides matching TRBD1. This CDR3 has 15 amino acids. The J segment lost 3 bases and the V segment lost 1 base, leaving 5 bases of the junction unmatched. CDR1 is GTSNPN, CDR2 SVGIG, per germline (reference sequence). The CDR3: CAWSADRAANEKLFF. The CDR3 DNA reads as TGTGCCTGGAGTGCCGACAGGGCGGCTAATGAAAAACTGTTTTTT.

The chain carries TRBV5-5 and TRBJ2-7; D is undetermined. The CDR3 covers 14 residues. V was trimmed by 4 bases and J by 0 bases, leaving 11 bases between them. CDR1 is SGHKS and CDR2 is YYEKEE in the germline V gene (reference sequence). The CDR3 nucleotides are TGTGCCAGCAGCGCGGCCGCGAGCTCCTACGAGCAGTACTTC. Translating it yields CASSAAASSYEQYF.

The chain uses TRBV13 and TRBJ2-1; D perhaps matches TRBD1 (5 bases). CDR1 is PRHDT and CDR2 is FYEKMQ in the germline V gene (reference sequence). The CDR3 spans 14 residues. With 7 bases removed from V and 4 bases from J, the gap between germline ends came to 14 bases. CDR3 region: CASKRTNVYNEQFF. The DNA of the CDR3 is TGTGCCAGCAAGAGGACAAACGTTTACAATGAGCAGTTCTTC.

The chain recombines TRBV5-8 with TRBJ2-3; D might be TRBD1 or TRBD2, each matching 5 bases. V shed 4 bases and J shed 0 bases, with 15 bases lying between them. The CDR3 runs 16 residues. From germline, CDR1 is SGHTS and CDR2 YDEGEE. The CDR3 loop is CASSPRGRTSTDTQYF. The CDR3 coding sequence is TGTGCCAGCAGCCCCCGGGGACGGACCAGCACAGATACGCAGTATTTT.

This clone was counted between two and nine times. The gene calls are TRBV19 and TRBJ2-1, with 9 nucleotides matching TRBD2. V was clipped by 1 base and J by 8 bases; unmatched bases: 9. The CDR3 runs 16 residues. In germline, CDR1 is LNHDA, CDR2 SQIVND (reference sequence). The DNA for the CDR3 is TGTGCCAGTAGTATAGGCGCTAGCGGGAAAGTAGATGAGCAGTTCTTC. Translated, it gives CASSIGASGKVDEQFF. The entire variable domain, with the rest obtained from reference TRBV19 and TRBJ2-1, is as follows: DGGITQSPKYLFRKEGQNVTLSCEQNLNHDAMYWYRQDPGQGLRLIYYSQIVNDFQKGDIAEGYSVSREKKESFPLTVTSAQKNPTAFYLCASSIGASGKVDEQFFGPGTRLTVL.

This chain links TRBV5-1 with TRBJ1-2; TRBD1 aligns across 8 bases. The CDR3 contains 16 residues. The V gene end was trimmed by 4 bases and the J gene end by 6 bases; junction bases not matched to a gene: 14. Germline V gives CDR1 SGHRS, CDR2 YFSETQ. DNA of the CDR3: TGCGCCAGCAGCGTAATCTCCGGGACAGGAATGAATGGCTACACCTTC. Protein sequence: CASSVISGTGMNGYTF.

The V gene is TRBV30, the J gene TRBJ1-6; D call uncertain. Germline CDR1 is GTSNPN and CDR2 is SVGIG (reference sequence). CDR3 length equals 14 residues. With 1 base removed from V and 6 bases from J, the gap between germline ends came to 10 bases. The CDR3, as DNA: TGTGCCTGGAGTGAGCAGTACCTTAATTCACCCCTCCACTTT. Amino acids: CAWSEQYLNSPLHF.

CDR3 sequence (DNA): TGTGCCAGTAGGATCGCGGGGCTCCAGAGGGAGACCCAGTACTTC. Translated, it gives CASRIAGLQRETQYF. V and J are TRBV19 and TRBJ2-5; D may be TRBD2 (6 bases). Germline V gene data show CDR1 as LNHDA and CDR2 as SQIVND (reference sequence). The CDR3 runs 15 residues. Between the trimmed V and J ends, which lost 6 bases and 5 bases, there was a span of 19 bases.